Here is one TCR beta chain with its context. The data are from a study of blood T cell repertoires in COVID-19. Clones were sequenced by immunoSEQ multiplex PCR, and TCRdb holds only the in-frame ones, with some missing. Among about 120,000 clones, 78% were seen once, and the ten largest hold roughly 2%. V dropped 7 bases and J dropped 5 bases, with 13 bases sitting between them. The CDR3 length is 14 residues. Germline values: CDR1 SGHNT, CDR2 YYREEE (reference sequence). Material: peripheral blood. The chain joins TRBV5-4 to TRBJ1-6, with no clear D. The TCR originated in a man between 70 and 80 years old with acute or convalescent COVID-19. CDR3 in DNA: TGTGCCAGCGGCAGGAGGACTCATAATTCACCCCTCCACTTT. Its protein product is CASGRRTHNSPLHF.